The 26 T cell receptor beta chains presented below share a single source sample, sequenced in a study of blood T cell repertoires in COVID-19. The assay was immunoSEQ multiplex PCR, and TCRdb's table has in-frame clones only and misses some. The sample holds approximately 200,000 clones, 85% to 90% seen once. The sample comprised PBMCs or T cells enriched from blood (not recorded which). The source of these receptors is a man aged 25-45 years who had recovered from COVID-19.

This clone has more than one count but fewer than ten. The chain combines TRBV7-6 with TRBJ2-1; 7 bases match TRBD2. CDR3 length: 14 residues. V lost 0 bases and J lost 5; bases outside the gene matches: 1. The germline V gene has CDR1 SGHVS and CDR2 FNYEAQ. CDR3 sequence (DNA): TGTGCCAGCAGCTTAGCGAGCGGGAACAATGAGCAGTTCTTC. The encoded protein is CASSLASGNNEQFF.

The chain couples TRBV18 to TRBJ1-3; possibly TRBD1 for D (5 bases). The V and J ends lost 3 bases and 0 bases respectively, with 9 bases between them. CDR3 length: 15 amino acids. Germline loops: CDR1 KGHSH, CDR2 LQKENI. The CDR3, as DNA: TGTGCCAGCTCACCCACCGGGGGCTCTGGAAACACCATATATTTT. Amino acids: CASSPTGGSGNTIYF.

CDR3: CASSKGTGDIGTGELFF. The DNA of the CDR3 is TGTGCCAGCAGTAAGGGGACAGGGGACATTGGCACCGGGGAGCTGTTTTTT. The chain is built from TRBV27 and TRBJ2-2; 10 positions agree with TRBD1. The length of the CDR3 is 17 residues. Trimming at V came to 5 bases and at J to 4 bases, leaving 10 bases not matched to a gene. Germline CDR1 reads MNHEY; CDR2 reads SMNVEV (reference sequence).

The chain uses TRBV7-6 and TRBJ2-1, with 11 positions matching TRBD2. Germline CDR1 and CDR2: SGHVS and FNYEAQ. V shed 4 bases, J shed 4 bases, and the junction held 6 bases outside the gene matches. This CDR3 region has 16 residues. CDR3 nucleotides: TGTGCCAGCAGCTCCTCGACTAGCGGGACATACAATGAGCAGTTCTTC. Protein product: CASSSSTSGTYNEQFF.

This clone was seen only once. The chain is built from TRBV6-5 and TRBJ1-6; maybe TRBD1 (5 bases). Germline CDR1 and CDR2: MNHEY and SVGAGI. The CDR3 is 15 amino acids. Trimming removed 8 bases at V and 0 bases at J, with 11 bases between. The CDR3, as DNA: TGTGCCAGCGGGGCAGGGTTCTCCTATAATTCACCCCTCCACTTT. Residues: CASGAGFSYNSPLHF.

This clone was seen a single time. This rearrangement joins TRBV2 to TRBJ1-1, with 10 bases matching TRBD1. This CDR3 region has 15 residues. After removal of 1 base from V and 7 bases from J, the junction contained 6 bases not matched to a gene. Per the germline V gene, CDR1 is SNHLY and CDR2 is FYNNEI. In DNA form, the CDR3 reads TGTGCCAGCAGTGAAGTGGGACAGGGGAAGATTGAAGCTTTCTTT. Translating gives CASSEVGQGKIEAFF.

This chain joins TRBV7-2 and TRBJ2-3; 7 positions agree with TRBD1. The CDR3 is made up of 16 amino acids. Germline V gives CDR1 SGHTA, CDR2 FQGNSA. V was pared by 1 base and J by 4 bases, with 8 bases of the junction left unmatched. The CDR3 is CASSLEGAPSPDTQYF. The CDR3 DNA is TGTGCCAGCAGCTTAGAGGGGGCACCCTCGCCAGATACGCAGTATTTT. The whole variable domain, filled in from reference TRBV7-2 and TRBJ2-3, reads GAGVSQSPSNKVTEKGKDVELRCDPISGHTALYWYRQSLGQGLEFLIYFQGNSAPDKSGLPSDRFSAERTGGSVSTLTIQRTQQEDSAVYLCASSLEGAPSPDTQYFGPGTRLTVL.

The chain has TRBV10-3 and TRBJ1-1, with D perhaps matching TRBD1 (5 bases). CDR1 ENHRY and CDR2 SYGVKD come from the germline V gene. This CDR3 is built from 15 residues. V was pared by 0 bases and J by 6 bases, with 14 bases between. The CDR3 nucleotides are TGTGCCATCAGTGAGTCCATTCAGGGTGGGGCTGAAGCTTTCTTT. It yields the protein CAISESIQGGAEAFF.

The chain recombines TRBV6-4 with TRBJ2-2, with D possibly being TRBD2 (5 bases). Germline loops: CDR1 MRHNA, CDR2 SNTAGT. V was trimmed by 10 bases and J by 1 base, leaving 10 bases between them. The CDR3 loop spans 13 amino acids. The CDR3 loop is CATRRENTGELFF. CDR3 coding DNA: TGTGCCACCCGACGGGAGAACACCGGGGAGCTGTTTTTT.

The CDR3 region has the DNA TGTGCCAGCAGTTTAAGCCCAGCGGGAGGGTACAATGAGCAGTTCTTC. Protein sequence: CASSLSPAGGYNEQFF. The chain carries TRBV28 and TRBJ2-1; 10 bases line up with TRBD2. The CDR3 is made up of 16 amino acids. Germline CDR1 and CDR2: MDHEN and SYDVKM. Unmatched junction bases numbered 5, after V lost 2 bases and J lost 4 bases. The complete variable domain, with remaining parts taken from reference TRBV28 and TRBJ2-1, reads DVKVTQSSRYLVKRTGEKVFLECVQDMDHENMFWYRQDPGLGLRLIYFSYDVKMKEKGDIPEGYSVSREKKERFSLILESASTNQTSMYLCASSLSPAGGYNEQFFGPGTRLTVL.

Here the CDR3 DNA reads TGTGCCAGCAGTATAGGGGGTGGGAATACGCAGTATTTT. Translating it yields CASSIGGGNTQYF. The genes are TRBV27 and TRBJ2-3, with D possibly being TRBD1 (6 bases). Trimming stripped 5 bases from V and 7 bases from J, with 13 bases between. The CDR3 runs to 13 residues. Germline V gives CDR1 MNHEY, CDR2 SMNVEV (reference sequence).

This chain connects TRBV7-8 to TRBJ1-5; maybe TRBD1 (5 bases). Trimming took 3 bases from V and 4 from J, leaving 16 bases between them. Per germline, CDR1 SGHVS and CDR2 FQNEAQ. The CDR3 is made up of 16 amino acids. CDR3 amino acids: CASSFSGREGNQPQHF. The CDR3 region has the DNA TGTGCCAGCAGCTTTAGTGGCAGGGAGGGTAATCAGCCCCAGCATTTT.

This rearrangement joins TRBV6-5 to TRBJ2-5; D call uncertain. The CDR3 extends over 14 amino acids. The V end lost 0 bases, the J end lost 5 bases, and 10 bases lay between the germline ends. The germline gives CDR1 MNHEY, CDR2 SVGAGI. Here the CDR3 reads CASSYSENGETQYF. In nucleotides, the CDR3 is TGTGCCAGCAGTTACTCGGAGAACGGGGAGACCCAGTACTTC.

The gene calls are TRBV30 and TRBJ1-1, with 8 bases that match TRBD1. The CDR3 spans 15 residues. The V gene end was trimmed by 5 bases and the J gene end by 1 base; junction bases not matched to a gene: 9. Germline values: CDR1 GTSNPN, CDR2 SVGIG (reference sequence). This CDR3 reads CAWRARTGKNTEAFF. Written as DNA, the CDR3 is TGTGCCTGGCGCGCCAGGACAGGGAAGAACACTGAAGCTTTCTTT.

This rearrangement joins TRBV7-8 to TRBJ2-5; maybe TRBD2 (6 bases). This CDR3 has 17 residues. Germline assignment: CDR1 SGHVS and CDR2 FQNEAQ. With 5 bases removed from V and 0 bases from J, the gap between germline ends came to 19 bases. The CDR3 coding sequence is TGTGCCAGCAGCAATAGAGGAGGGACCCCCCACCAAGAGACCCAGTACTTC. Its protein is CASSNRGGTPHQETQYF. The full variable domain, completed using reference TRBV7-8 and TRBJ2-5, is GAGVSQSPRYKVAKRGQDVALRCDPISGHVSLFWYQQALGQGPEFLTYFQNEAQLDKSGLPSDRFFAERPEGSVSTLKIQRTQQEDSAVYLCASSNRGGTPHQETQYFGPGTRLLVL.

The CDR3 loop reads CASSPPPQGGGGNEKLFF. The CDR3 DNA is TGTGCCAGCTCACCACCGCCGCAGGGAGGTGGGGGAAATGAAAAACTGTTTTTT. The chain uses TRBV18 and TRBJ1-4, with D tentatively TRBD1 (5 bases). The CDR3 runs to 18 residues. Between the trimmed V and J ends, which lost 0 bases and 5 bases, there was a span of 19 bases. Germline-derived CDR1 and CDR2 are KGHSH and LQKENI.

This chain uses TRBV28 with TRBJ1-2, with unresolved D. With 6 bases removed from V and 0 bases from J, the gap between germline ends came to 11 bases. CDR3 length: 14 amino acids. Germline V lookup: CDR1 MDHEN, CDR2 SYDVKM. CDR3 sequence: CASSFNTANYGYTF. Written as DNA, the CDR3 is TGTGCCAGCAGCTTTAATACAGCTAACTATGGCTACACCTTC.

This clone was recorded only once. The J gene is TRBJ2-2, the V gene TRBV19; 9 bases map to TRBD1. The V gene end was trimmed by 5 bases and the J gene end by 6 bases; junction bases not matched to a gene: 7. Germline V gene data show CDR1 as LNHDA and CDR2 as SQIVND (reference sequence). The CDR3 is 15 amino acids. CDR3 sequence: CASSSPGQGSGELFF. The CDR3 DNA is TGTGCCAGTAGTTCACCGGGACAGGGATCCGGGGAGCTGTTTTTT.

The chain is built from TRBV28 and TRBJ1-3; D is undetermined. Between the trimmed V and J ends, which lost 11 bases and 9 bases, there was a span of 14 bases. The germline CDR1 and CDR2 sequences are MDHEN and SYDVKM. CDR3 size: 11 residues. DNA of the CDR3: TGTGCCGTTGGGCCTACGGTCACCATATATTTT. This gives the protein CAVGPTVTIYF.

The rearrangement uses TRBV5-6 and TRBJ2-7; tentatively, D is TRBD2 (6 bases). The length of the CDR3 is 15 residues. V was trimmed by 0 bases and J by 2 bases, leaving 12 bases between them. Looked up from germline, CDR1 is SGHDT and CDR2 is YYEEEE. The CDR3 loop reads CASSLGGKPAYEQYF. For the CDR3, the DNA is TGTGCCAGCAGCTTGGGCGGGAAACCAGCCTACGAGCAGTACTTC. Variable domain in full (rest from reference TRBV5-6 and TRBJ2-7): DAGVTQSPTHLIKTRGQQVTLRCSPKSGHDTVSWYQQALGQGPQFIFQYYEEEERQRGNFPDRFSGHQFPNYSSELNVNALLLGDSALYLCASSLGGKPAYEQYFGPGTRLTVT.

This clone was seen a single time. This chain connects TRBV18 to TRBJ2-1; 7 bases are a match to TRBD1. The CDR3 is made up of 16 amino acids. J was trimmed by 3 bases and V by 2 bases; bases with no gene match: 7. CDR1 is KGHSH and CDR2 is LQKENI in the germline V gene. The CDR3 DNA reads TGTGCCAGCTCACCATTCGGGACAGAGATCTACAATGAGCAGTTCTTC. The encoded protein is CASSPFGTEIYNEQFF.

The V and J genes are TRBV10-2 and TRBJ2-7; 7 bases are a match to TRBD1. The CDR3 consists of 14 residues. Germline CDR1 reads WSHSY; CDR2 reads SAAADI. V lost 6 bases, J lost 0 bases, and 5 bases stayed unmatched. DNA of the CDR3: TGCGCCAGCAGAGCTCGGGACAGCTCCTACGAGCAGTACTTC. Residues: CASRARDSSYEQYF.

V usage is TRBV5-4 and J usage is TRBJ2-7, with a possible D match to TRBD1 (6 bases). Trimming stripped 3 bases from V and 1 base from J, with 11 bases between. CDR3 length: 14 residues. Germline CDR1 is SGHNT and CDR2 is YYREEE (reference sequence). The CDR3 bases are TGTGCCAGCAGCTACTACAGGGATTCCTACGAGCAGTACTTC. Translated, it gives CASSYYRDSYEQYF.

This clone was detected only a few times. This chain joins TRBV19 and TRBJ2-2; 10 nucleotides line up with TRBD1. The V gene end was trimmed by 6 bases and the J gene end by 5 bases; junction bases not matched to a gene: 3. This CDR3 comprises 14 residues. Germline V gene lookup returns CDR1 LNHDA and CDR2 SQIVND (reference sequence). The CDR3 is CASSDRGRTGELFF. In DNA, the CDR3 is TGTGCCAGTAGCGACAGGGGGCGTACCGGGGAGCTGTTTTTT.

The rearrangement links TRBV7-9 to TRBJ2-1; 9 bases align to TRBD2. Per germline, CDR1 SEHNR and CDR2 FQNEAQ (reference sequence). The CDR3 contains 15 residues. V gave up 11 bases and J gave up 7 bases; unmatched junction bases: 15. Here the CDR3 DNA reads TGTGCCCAGCTTCGTTGGCGGGAGGGCCGGAATGAGCAGTTCTTC. Encoded protein: CAQLRWREGRNEQFF.

The CDR3 DNA is TGCAGCGTTGGGCAGTTAACCTATGGCTACACCTTC. Residues: CSVGQLTYGYTF. This chain links TRBV29-1 with TRBJ1-2; D remains ambiguous. Germline loops: CDR1 SQVTM, CDR2 ANQGSEA. The CDR3 is 12 amino acids. V was trimmed by 4 bases and J by 4 bases, leaving 10 bases between them. Full variable domain (missing parts from reference TRBV29-1 and TRBJ1-2): SAVISQKPSRDICQRGTSLTIQCQVDSQVTMMFWYRQQPGQSLTLIATANQGSEATYESGFVIDKFPISRPNLTFSTLTVSNMSPEDSSIYLCSVGQLTYGYTFGSGTRLTVV.